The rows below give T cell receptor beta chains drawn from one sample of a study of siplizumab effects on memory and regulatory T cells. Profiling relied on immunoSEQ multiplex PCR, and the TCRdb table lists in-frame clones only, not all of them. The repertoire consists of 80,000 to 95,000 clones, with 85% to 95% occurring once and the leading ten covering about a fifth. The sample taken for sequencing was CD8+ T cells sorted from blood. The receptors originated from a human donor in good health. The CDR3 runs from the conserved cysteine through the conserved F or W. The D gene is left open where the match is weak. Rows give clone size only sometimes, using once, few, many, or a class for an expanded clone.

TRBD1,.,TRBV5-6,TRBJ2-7,CASSLGSRTGVHYEQYF,TGTGCCAGCAGCTTAGGATCGAGGACAGGGGTCCACTACGAGCAGTACTTC
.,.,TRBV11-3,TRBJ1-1,CASSSQDSPRDTEAFF,TGTGCCAGCAGCTCTCAAGACAGTCCCCGGGATACTGAAGCTTTCTTT
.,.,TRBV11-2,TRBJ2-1,CASQGISYNEQFF,TGTGCCAGCCAGGGGATCTCCTACAATGAGCAGTTCTTC
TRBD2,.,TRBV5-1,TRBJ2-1,CASSPRGLAGQSYNEQFF,TGCGCCAGCAGCCCCAGGGGACTAGCGGGACAGTCCTACAATGAGCAGTTCTTC
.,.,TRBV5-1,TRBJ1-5,CASSLGGGLNQPQHF,TGCGCCAGCAGCTTGGGGGGAGGGCTCAATCAGCCCCAGCATTTT
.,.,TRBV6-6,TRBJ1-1,CASSYALQTFF,TGTGCCAGCAGTTACGCATTACAAACTTTCTTT
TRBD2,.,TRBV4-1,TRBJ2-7,CASSQVPSGSSYEQYF,TGCGCCAGCAGCCAAGTCCCTAGCGGGAGTTCCTACGAGCAGTACTTC
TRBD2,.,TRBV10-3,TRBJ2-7,CAISVTSGNSYEQYF,TGTGCCATCAGTGTTACTAGCGGGAATTCCTACGAGCAGTACTTC
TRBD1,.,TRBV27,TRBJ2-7,CASRAQGQGAFNSYEQYF,TGTGCCAGCAGGGCCCAAGGACAGGGGGCGTTCAACTCCTACGAGCAGTACTTC
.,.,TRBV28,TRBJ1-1,CASSFPLEATEAFF,TGTGCCAGCAGTTTCCCCTTGGAAGCTACTGAAGCTTTCTTT
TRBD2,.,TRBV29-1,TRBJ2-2,CSVLETSGTGELFF,TGCAGCGTTTTGGAGACTAGCGGGACCGGGGAGCTGTTTTTT
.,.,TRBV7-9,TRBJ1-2,CASSLRDRYTF,TGTGCCAGCAGCTTACGGGATCGCTACACCTTC
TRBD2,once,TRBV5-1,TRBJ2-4,CASSNSGAGGGLTKNIQYF,TGCGCCAGCAGTAACAGCGGGGCGGGAGGAGGTTTAACCAAAAACATTCAGTACTTC
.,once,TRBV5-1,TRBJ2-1,CASSRDLGEGEQFF,TGCGCCAGCAGCCGAGACTTGGGTGAGGGTGAGCAGTTCTTC
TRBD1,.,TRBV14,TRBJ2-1,CASSQDGTGGVYEQFF,TGTGCCAGCAGCCAAGACGGGACAGGGGGAGTTTATGAGCAGTTCTTC
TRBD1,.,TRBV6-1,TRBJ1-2,CASRGEGALSYTF,TGTGCCAGCAGGGGGGAGGGGGCTTTAAGCTACACCTTC
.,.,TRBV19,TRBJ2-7,CASSITGTSEQYF,TGTGCCAGTAGTATAACCGGGACAAGCGAGCAGTACTTC
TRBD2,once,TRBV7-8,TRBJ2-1,CASSLARSGTYNEQFF,TGTGCCAGCAGCTTAGCGAGAAGCGGGACCTACAATGAGCAGTTCTTC
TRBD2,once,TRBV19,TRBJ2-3,CASSIVGGAGPTSDTQYF,TGTGCCAGTAGTATAGTCGGAGGAGCGGGACCCACATCCGATACGCAGTATTTT
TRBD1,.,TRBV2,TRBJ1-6,CASWDRSNNSPLHF,TGTGCCAGCTGGGACAGGAGTAATAATTCACCCCTCCACTTT